A single sample is the source of the 32 T cell receptor beta chains below, sequenced in a study of OX40 agonist ivuxolimab in advanced cancers. The protocol used for the library was the immunoSEQ multiplex PCR assay. In TCRdb, the immuneACCESS table is reduced to in-frame sequences with V and J assigned. These tables do not hold every clone; where another copy was compared, an unresolved V gene accounts for under half, and the others remain unexplained. Here the sample has 6,500 to 8,000 clones; around 78% occur a single time. 19% of the sample is in the top ten clones. The sequences come from CD4+ or CD8+ T cells sorted from blood, collected in a trial of the OX40 agonist ivuxolimab. The receptors shown here come from an adult with an advanced solid tumor such as melanoma, head and neck, liver or kidney cancer.

The rearrangement joins TRBV28 to TRBJ2-3; the match to TRBD1 covers 7 bases. From germline, CDR1 is MDHEN and CDR2 SYDVKM. The trim removed 5 bases at V and 1 base at J, leaving 3 bases unmatched. This CDR3 spans 14 amino acids. The CDR3 sequence is CASSPDRGTDTQYF. CDR3 sequence (DNA): TGTGCCAGCAGTCCAGACAGGGGCACAGATACGCAGTATTTT.

This chain joins TRBV19 and TRBJ1-2; D is ambiguous. Germline V lookup: CDR1 LNHDA, CDR2 SQIVND (reference sequence). V was clipped by 3 bases and J by 4 bases, with 9 bases between them. The CDR3 contains 13 residues. Here the CDR3 reads CASSIESGYGYTF. The CDR3 DNA follows: TGTGCCAGTAGTATTGAAAGTGGCTATGGCTACACCTTC.

The genes are TRBV11-2 and TRBJ1-4; D gene ambiguous. The CDR3 length is 12 residues. Germline V CDR1 and CDR2: SGHAT, FQNNGV. Trimming took 1 base from V and 11 from J, leaving 8 bases between them. The CDR3 loop reads CASSLGVTKLFF. The CDR3, as DNA: TGTGCCAGCAGCTTAGGGGTGACGAAACTGTTTTTT.

The chain couples TRBV4-2 to TRBJ2-3; perhaps TRBD2 as D (7 bases). CDR3 size: 18 residues. CDR1 LGHNA and CDR2 YNFKEQ come from the germline V gene. The V end was cut by 3 bases, the J end by 0 bases, with 19 bases between. The CDR3 bases are TGTGCCAGCAGCCAGGGGAAGGGAGGCGGGGGCAGCACAGATACGCAGTATTTT. Encoded protein: CASSQGKGGGGSTDTQYF.

This chain links TRBV7-2 with TRBJ1-1; D is unclear. The CDR3 totals 14 residues. Per germline, CDR1 SGHTA and CDR2 FQGNSA. The V end was cut by 4 bases, the J end by 2 bases, with 11 bases between. The CDR3 DNA reads TGTGCCAGCAGCTGGGTTACATCAAACACTGAAGCTTTCTTT. This encodes CASSWVTSNTEAFF.

The V gene is TRBV5-4, the J gene TRBJ2-1; 12 nucleotides agree with TRBD2. Germline CDR1 SGHNT, CDR2 YYREEE (reference sequence). This CDR3 spans 16 amino acids. V lost 4 bases and J lost 6; bases outside the gene matches: 8. The CDR3 here is CASSIGLAGWANEQFF. CDR3 nucleotides: TGTGCCAGCAGCATAGGACTAGCGGGATGGGCCAATGAGCAGTTCTTC.

The V call is TRBV6-5, the J call TRBJ2-1; D is possibly TRBD1 or TRBD2 (5 bases each). CDR3 length: 14 amino acids. Between the trimmed V and J ends, which lost 0 bases and 8 bases, there was a span of 11 bases. The germline V gene has CDR1 MNHEY and CDR2 SVGAGI. The CDR3 here is CASSYSRGAYEQFF. The CDR3 DNA reads as TGTGCCAGCAGTTACTCGAGAGGGGCCTATGAGCAGTTCTTC.

The chain recombines TRBV4-2 with TRBJ2-7; D possibly corresponds to TRBD1 (6 bases). V lost 3 bases and J lost 6, with 12 bases in between. Germline CDR1 reads LGHNA; CDR2 reads YNFKEQ. CDR3 length equals 13 residues. CDR3 sequence reads: CASSHGAGAEQYF. The CDR3 nucleotides read TGTGCCAGCAGCCATGGTGCAGGGGCCGAGCAGTACTTC.

The chain links TRBV5-1 to TRBJ2-2; a weak D match, TRBD2 (7 bases). Trimming cost V 5 bases and J 4 bases, with 15 bases left between them. Germline CDR1 SGHRS, CDR2 YFSETQ. This CDR3 has 15 amino acids. The CDR3 here is CASRPGGGLTGELFF. DNA for the CDR3: TGCGCCAGCAGACCCGGCGGGGGCCTCACCGGGGAGCTGTTTTTT.

V is TRBV9 and J is TRBJ2-7, with a possible D match to TRBD1 (5 bases). Germline CDR1 SGDLS, CDR2 YYNGEE. Trimming took 4 bases from V and 3 from J, leaving 14 bases between them. The CDR3 totals 14 residues. The chain's CDR3 is CASSHGPGIYEQYF. In DNA form, the CDR3 reads TGTGCCAGCAGCCACGGACCAGGGATCTACGAGCAGTACTTC.

In this sample, this clone turned up once. V and J are TRBV6-4 and TRBJ2-3; 8 positions agree with TRBD1. This CDR3 contains 15 residues. The V and J ends lost 0 bases and 1 base, in that order; junction bases with no gene match: 0. Germline loops: CDR1 MRHNA, CDR2 SNTAGT. In DNA, the CDR3 is TGTGCCAGCAGTGACTCGGGACAGGGCACAGATACGCAGTATTTT. Translating gives CASSDSGQGTDTQYF.

The chain is built from TRBV27 and TRBJ2-1; TRBD1 matches at 12 bases. There are 16 residues in the CDR3. J was trimmed by 7 bases and V by 4 bases; bases with no gene match: 8. Germline V gives CDR1 MNHEY, CDR2 SMNVEV (reference sequence). As DNA, the CDR3 is TGTGCCAGCAGTTCTGGGACAGGGGGCTCGAGGAATGAGCAGTTCTTC. Translated: CASSSGTGGSRNEQFF.

The chain employs TRBV5-6 and TRBJ1-1; tentative D call: TRBD1 (5 bases). Germline V gene lookup returns CDR1 SGHDT and CDR2 YYEEEE. CDR3 length: 13 amino acids. V lost 3 bases to trimming and J lost 7 bases, with 13 bases between them. The CDR3 loop reads CASSWGRTFEAFF. DNA for the CDR3: TGTGCCAGCAGCTGGGGACGGACGTTTGAAGCTTTCTTT.

The V gene is TRBV19, the J gene TRBJ2-5; 7 bases fit TRBD2. The V gene's germline CDR1 is LNHDA and CDR2 SQIVND (reference sequence). The CDR3 sequence is 13 residues long. V shed 7 bases, J shed 4 bases, and the junction held 6 bases outside the gene matches. CDR3 sequence reads: CASTPGRVETQYF. For the CDR3, the DNA is TGTGCCAGTACCCCGGGGAGGGTAGAGACCCAGTACTTC.

CDR3 loop: CASSFGQGGGYTF. The CDR3 DNA is TGTGCCAGCAGCTTTGGACAGGGGGGTGGCTACACCTTC. This chain connects TRBV7-9 to TRBJ1-2; TRBD1 matches 10 bases. The V segment lost 3 bases and the J segment 7 bases; nucleotides outside the gene matches: 2. The V gene's germline CDR1 is SEHNR and CDR2 FQNEAQ (reference sequence). The length of the CDR3 is 13 residues.

CDR3 sequence reads: CASSAPTEGGSAQYF. Written as DNA, the CDR3 is TGTGCCAGCAGTGCCCCCACCGAGGGTGGGTCGGCCCAGTACTTC. The rearrangement uses TRBV25-1 and TRBJ2-5; the D gene is possibly TRBD2 (5 bases). This CDR3 is 15 amino acids long. Germline V lookup: CDR1 MGHDK, CDR2 SYGVNS. With 4 bases removed from V and 9 bases from J, the gap between germline ends came to 21 bases.

The V gene is TRBV9, the J gene TRBJ2-1; D is tentatively TRBD1 or TRBD2 (5 bases each). The CDR3 is 16 amino acids. In germline, CDR1 is SGDLS, CDR2 YYNGEE. Deletions cut 2 bases from V and 4 bases from J, with 16 bases between. CDR3 bases: TGTGCCAGCAGCGTGAGGGGCGATCCCCCTTACAATGAGCAGTTCTTC. Translation: CASSVRGDPPYNEQFF.

V usage is TRBV9 and J usage is TRBJ1-2; D unclear. Trimming pared 4 bases from V and 5 bases from J, leaving 21 bases between. The CDR3 length is 16 residues. In germline, CDR1 is SGDLS, CDR2 YYNGEE. CDR3 DNA sequence: TGTGCCAGCAGCCCAAGTGGGCAGCCCTTTAGTTATGGCTACACCTTC. It yields the protein CASSPSGQPFSYGYTF.

The chain carries TRBV7-3 and TRBJ2-3, with TRBD2 matching 9 bases. The germline V gene encodes CDR1 SGHTA and CDR2 FQGTGA. The CDR3 contains 14 residues. Unmatched junction bases numbered 1, after V lost 0 bases and J lost 6 bases. DNA of the CDR3: TGTGCCAGCAGCTTAACCCTAGCGGGGGATACGCAGTATTTT. Its protein product is CASSLTLAGDTQYF.

This sequence joins TRBV9 and TRBJ2-7; TRBD1 aligns across 9 bases. V dropped 5 bases and J dropped 5; count of bases not matched to a gene: 11. The CDR3 loop spans 15 amino acids. Germline loops: CDR1 SGDLS, CDR2 YYNGEE. In DNA, the CDR3 is TGTGCCAGCAGTGAAGTAGGACAGGGGCCCAACGAGCAGTACTTC. Translation gives CASSEVGQGPNEQYF.

This clone ranks as medium-sized. The chain is built from TRBV6-5 and TRBJ1-5; unclear D gene. Trimming removed 4 bases at V and 4 bases at J, with 14 bases between. The CDR3 covers 15 residues. From germline, CDR1 is MNHEY and CDR2 SVGAGI. The CDR3 region is CASSSSWTVNQPQHF. Written as DNA, the CDR3 is TGTGCCAGCAGTTCGAGCTGGACCGTTAATCAGCCCCAGCATTTT.

On this clone: This same CDR3 is encoded by further DNA sequences in the sample. The gene calls are TRBV29-1 and TRBJ1-2; D gene unclear. The germline CDR1 and CDR2 sequences are SQVTM and ANQGSEA. V dropped 5 bases and J dropped 1 base, with 11 bases sitting between them. This CDR3 region has 13 residues. The CDR3 nucleotides are TGCAGCGTTAGGACGGACTATAACTATGGCTACACCTTC. Translated: CSVRTDYNYGYTF.

Remarks on this clone: In the same sample, other DNA sequences code for this CDR3. This chain uses TRBV7-8 with TRBJ2-7; weak D call: TRBD1 (6 bases). Trimming left V 5 bases short and J 0 bases short, with 14 bases between. CDR3 size: 15 residues. Germline CDR1 and CDR2: SGHVS and FQNEAQ. CDR3 DNA: TGTGCCAGCAGCCCCGGGCAGGGGCCCTCCTACGAGCAGTACTTC. Its translation: CASSPGQGPSYEQYF.

The chain joins TRBV27 to TRBJ1-5; D unclear. CDR3 length equals 12 residues. V dropped 6 bases and J dropped 4 bases, with 7 bases sitting between them. Germline CDR1 is MNHEY and CDR2 is SMNVEV (reference sequence). The CDR3 spells CASSRPNQPQHF. CDR3 DNA sequence: TGTGCCAGCAGCCGACCAAATCAGCCCCAGCATTTT.

The chain has TRBV4-1 and TRBJ2-7, with a possible D match to TRBD1 (6 bases). This CDR3 region has 15 residues. The germline V gene encodes CDR1 MGHRA and CDR2 YSYEKL. With 1 base removed from V and 5 bases from J, the gap between germline ends came to 15 bases. The CDR3 DNA is TGCGCCAGCAGCCAAGGGGGGCAGGGAATCGACGAGCAGTACTTC. Protein: CASSQGGQGIDEQYF.

J is TRBJ2-5 and V is TRBV25-1; D may be TRBD1 or TRBD2 (5 bases each). Germline values: CDR1 MGHDK, CDR2 SYGVNS. The CDR3 length is 18 residues. Trimming cost V 3 bases and J 4 bases, with 24 bases left between them. CDR3 nucleotides: TGTGCCAGCAGTGAGGGACGGGGTACGACTCCTCCGGCAGAGACCCAGTACTTC. Its protein is CASSEGRGTTPPAETQYF.

The chain recombines TRBV28 with TRBJ2-1, with D possibly called TRBD1 or TRBD2 (6 bases each). Per the germline V gene, CDR1 is MDHEN and CDR2 is SYDVKM. The V end lost 2 bases, the J end lost 4 bases, and 12 bases lay between the germline ends. This CDR3 spans 15 amino acids. CDR3 loop: CASSLGIGGYNEQFF. As DNA, the CDR3 is TGTGCCAGCAGTTTAGGGATAGGGGGGTACAATGAGCAGTTCTTC.

This clone was picked up one time. The chain carries TRBV29-1 and TRBJ2-7; 7 bases match TRBD1. Trimming removed 6 bases from V and 6 bases from J; junction bases left unmatched: 2. CDR1 and CDR2 (germline): SQVTM, ANQGSEA. The CDR3 runs 10 residues. The CDR3 nucleotides read TGCAGCGTAAGGACAGGCGAGCAGTACTTC. Translated: CSVRTGEQYF.

This CDR3 reads CASSIGGVPNEQFF. Written as DNA, the CDR3 is TGTGCCAGTAGTATAGGGGGGGTTCCCAATGAGCAGTTCTTC. The chain links TRBV19 to TRBJ2-1, with D possibly matching TRBD2 (6 bases). This CDR3 is 14 amino acids long. Germline V CDR1 and CDR2: LNHDA, SQIVND (reference sequence). Trimming stripped 1 base from V and 6 bases from J, with 10 bases between.

V is TRBV19 and J is TRBJ2-1; 11 bases line up with TRBD2. This CDR3 has 15 residues. V gave up 3 bases and J gave up 4 bases; unmatched junction bases: 2. Germline V gene data show CDR1 as LNHDA and CDR2 as SQIVND (reference sequence). CDR3 sequence: CASSMLAGGYNEQFF. In nucleotides, the CDR3 is TGTGCCAGTAGTATGCTAGCGGGGGGATACAATGAGCAGTTCTTC. The complete variable domain, with remaining parts taken from reference TRBV19 and TRBJ2-1, reads DGGITQSPKYLFRKEGQNVTLSCEQNLNHDAMYWYRQDPGQGLRLIYYSQIVNDFQKGDIAEGYSVSREKKESFPLTVTSAQKNPTAFYLCASSMLAGGYNEQFFGPGTRLTVL.

The rearrangement uses TRBV27 and TRBJ2-1; D gene unclear. Trimming shortened V by 2 bases and J by 8 bases, and 4 bases separated the two germline ends. CDR3 size: 11 residues. Per germline, CDR1 MNHEY and CDR2 SMNVEV (reference sequence). CDR3 nucleotides: TGTGCCAGCAGTTTAAACCATGAGCAGTTCTTC. Residues: CASSLNHEQFF.

V is TRBV20-1 and J is TRBJ2-3, with D hard to call. Per the germline V gene, CDR1 is DFQATT and CDR2 is SNEGSKA (reference sequence). Trimming shortened V by 6 bases and J by 6 bases, and 1 base separated the two germline ends. The CDR3 loop spans 8 amino acids. In DNA, the CDR3 is TGCAGTGCGGATACGCAGTATTTT. It codes for CSADTQYF.